This TCR beta chain was sequenced for a study of follicular helper T cells after annual influenza vaccination. The study, taken as a whole, reports: Productive TCRB sequences came from only roughly 8.5-23% of cells. Change in circulating plasmablasts correlated with ICOS+CD38+ cTfh clonality change.

Comments on this clone: What it binds is not known.

Germline lookup yields CDR1 MRHNA and CDR2 SNTAGT. The ends were cut back, 5 bases at V and 0 bases at J, with 13 bases in the middle. The CDR3 extends over 15 amino acids. Time point of the sample: 2015-2016 season, 7 days after influenza vaccination. This table comes from immunoSEQ multiplex PCR, and its TCRdb copy is limited to in-frame clones, with some not included. In the table there are approximately 9,300 clones, 70% to 90% of which are singletons. V is TRBV6-4 and J is TRBJ1-2; possible D gene TRBD1, 6 bases. This TCR derives from an adult who received the influenza vaccine. The sequencing here drew on CXCR5+ CD38- circulating T follicular helper cells from blood, taken 7 days after influenza vaccination. Stated subset: circulating Tfh, non-naive CD4+CXCR5+PD-1+ (ICOS+CD38+ or ICOS-CD38-). CDR3 amino acids: CASSLQGGANYGYTF. The CDR3, as DNA: TGTGCCAGCAGTTTACAGGGAGGAGCTAACTATGGCTACACCTTC.